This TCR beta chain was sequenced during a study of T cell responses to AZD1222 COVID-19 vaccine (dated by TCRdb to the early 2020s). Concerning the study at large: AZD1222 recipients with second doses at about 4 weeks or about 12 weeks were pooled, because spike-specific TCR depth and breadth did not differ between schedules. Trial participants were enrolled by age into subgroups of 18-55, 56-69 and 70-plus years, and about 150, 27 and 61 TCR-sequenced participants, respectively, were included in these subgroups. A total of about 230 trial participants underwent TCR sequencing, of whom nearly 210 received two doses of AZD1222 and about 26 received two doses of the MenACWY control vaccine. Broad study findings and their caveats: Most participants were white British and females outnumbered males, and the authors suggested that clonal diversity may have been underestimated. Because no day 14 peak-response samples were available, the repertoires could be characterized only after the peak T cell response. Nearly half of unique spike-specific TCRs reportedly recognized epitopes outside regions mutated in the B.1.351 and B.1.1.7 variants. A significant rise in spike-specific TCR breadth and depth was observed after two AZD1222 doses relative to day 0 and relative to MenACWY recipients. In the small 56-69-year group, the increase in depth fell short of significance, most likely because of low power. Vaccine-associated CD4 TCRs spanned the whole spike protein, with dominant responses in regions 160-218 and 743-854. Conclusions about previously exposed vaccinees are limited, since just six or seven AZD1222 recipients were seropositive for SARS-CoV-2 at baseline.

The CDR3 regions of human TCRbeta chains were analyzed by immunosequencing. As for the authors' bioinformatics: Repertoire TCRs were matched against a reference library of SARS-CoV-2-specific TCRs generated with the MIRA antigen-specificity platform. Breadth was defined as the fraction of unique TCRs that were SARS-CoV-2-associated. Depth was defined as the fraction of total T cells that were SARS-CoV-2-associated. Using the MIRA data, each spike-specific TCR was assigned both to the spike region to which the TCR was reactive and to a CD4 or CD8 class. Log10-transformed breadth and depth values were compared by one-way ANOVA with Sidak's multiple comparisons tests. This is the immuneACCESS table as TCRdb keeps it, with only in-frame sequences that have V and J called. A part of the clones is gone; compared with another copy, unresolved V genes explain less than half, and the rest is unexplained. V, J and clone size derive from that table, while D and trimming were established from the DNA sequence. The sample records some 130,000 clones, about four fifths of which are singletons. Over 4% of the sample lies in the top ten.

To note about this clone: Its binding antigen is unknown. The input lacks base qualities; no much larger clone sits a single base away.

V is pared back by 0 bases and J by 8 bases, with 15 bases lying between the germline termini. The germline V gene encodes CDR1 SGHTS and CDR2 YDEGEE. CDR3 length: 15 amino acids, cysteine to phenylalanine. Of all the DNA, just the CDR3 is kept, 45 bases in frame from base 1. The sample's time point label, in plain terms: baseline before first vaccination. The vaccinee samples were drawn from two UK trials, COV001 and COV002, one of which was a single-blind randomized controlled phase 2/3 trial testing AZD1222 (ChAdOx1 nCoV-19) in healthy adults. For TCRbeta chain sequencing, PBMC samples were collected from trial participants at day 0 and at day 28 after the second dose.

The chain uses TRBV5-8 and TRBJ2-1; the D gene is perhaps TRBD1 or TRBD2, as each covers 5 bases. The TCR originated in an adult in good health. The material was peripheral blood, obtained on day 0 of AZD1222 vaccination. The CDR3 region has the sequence CASSLAGAQGHEQFF. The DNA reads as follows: TGTGCCAGCAGCTTGGCCGGGGCCCAGGGTCATGAGCAGTTCTTC.